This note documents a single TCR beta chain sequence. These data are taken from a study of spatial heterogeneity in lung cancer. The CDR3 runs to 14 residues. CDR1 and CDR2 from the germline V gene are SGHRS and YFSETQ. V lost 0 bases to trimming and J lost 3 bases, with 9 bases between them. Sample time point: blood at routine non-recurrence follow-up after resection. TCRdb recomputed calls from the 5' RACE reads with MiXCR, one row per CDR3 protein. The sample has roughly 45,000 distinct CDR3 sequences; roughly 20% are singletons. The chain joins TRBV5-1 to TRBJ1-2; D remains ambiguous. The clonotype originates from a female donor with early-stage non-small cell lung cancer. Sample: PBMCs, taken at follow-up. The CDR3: CASSLVPGDYGYTF. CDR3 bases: TGCGCCAGCAGCTTGGTGCCCGGAGACTATGGCTACACCTTC.